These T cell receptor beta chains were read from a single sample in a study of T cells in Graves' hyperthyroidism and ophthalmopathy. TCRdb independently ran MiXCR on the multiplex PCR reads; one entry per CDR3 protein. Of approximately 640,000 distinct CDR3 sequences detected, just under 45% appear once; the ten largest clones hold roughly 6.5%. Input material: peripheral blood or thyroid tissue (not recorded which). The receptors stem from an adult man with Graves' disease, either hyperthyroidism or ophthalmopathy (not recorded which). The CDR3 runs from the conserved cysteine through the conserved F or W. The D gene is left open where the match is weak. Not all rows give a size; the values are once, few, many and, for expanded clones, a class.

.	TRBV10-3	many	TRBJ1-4	TGTGCCATCAGTGAAGTTGAGGGTGAAAAACTGTTTTTT	CAISEVEGEKLFF
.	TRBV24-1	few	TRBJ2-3	TGTGCCACCAGTGACAGCAGAGGAGATACGCAGTATTTT	CATSDSRGDTQYF
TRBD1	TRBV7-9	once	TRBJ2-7	TGCGCCAGCAGCCCCGGGACAGGGACCGAGCAGTACTTC	CASSPGTGTEQYF
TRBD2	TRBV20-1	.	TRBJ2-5	TGCAGTGCCAGCAGCCGGACTAGGCGAGAGACCCAGTACTTC	CSASSRTRRETQYF
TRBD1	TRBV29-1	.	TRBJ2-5	TGCAGCGTTGAGACCTACCGACAGGGACAAGAGACCCAGTACTTC	CSVETYRQGQETQYF
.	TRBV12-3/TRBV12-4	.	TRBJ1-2	TGTGCCAGCAGTTATGCGGGGGCTGACTATGGCTACACCTTC	CASSYAGADYGYTF
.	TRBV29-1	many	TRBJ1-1	TGCAGCGTTGTTAGGGGTTTTGGCACTGAAGCTTTCTTT	CSVVRGFGTEAFF
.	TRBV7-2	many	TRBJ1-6	TGTGCCAGCAGCTTGGGAGGCTCCAGCTCCTATAATTCACCCCTCCACTTT	CASSLGGSSSYNSPLHF
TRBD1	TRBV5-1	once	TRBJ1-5	TGCGCCAGCAGCTTGGAGGGACAGGGAAGCACTCAGCCCCAGCATTTT	CASSLEGQGSTQPQHF
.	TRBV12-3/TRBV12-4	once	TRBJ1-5	TGTGCCAGCAGTTTAGAGTACAATCAGCCCCAGCATTTT	CASSLEYNQPQHF
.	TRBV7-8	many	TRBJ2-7	TGTGCCAGCAGCTTAGTGGGCTGGGAGCAGTACTTC	CASSLVGWEQYF
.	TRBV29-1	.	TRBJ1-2	TGCAGCGTCGCTCAGGGACGCTATGGCTACACCTTC	CSVAQGRYGYTF
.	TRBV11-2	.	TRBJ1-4	TGTGCCAGCAGCTATACTACGGAGGAAAAACTGTTTTTT	CASSYTTEEKLFF
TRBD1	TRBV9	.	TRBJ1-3	TGTGCCAGCAGCGGTCGACAGGGGACCGGAAACACCATATATTTT	CASSGRQGTGNTIYF
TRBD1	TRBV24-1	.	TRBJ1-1	TGTGCCACCAGTGATGGACAGGGGGCGGGTCGCACTGAAGCTTTCTTT	CATSDGQGAGRTEAFF
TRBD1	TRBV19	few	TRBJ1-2	TGTGCCAGTAGTCCGGGACAGGGACTAAACTATGGCTACACCTTC	CASSPGQGLNYGYTF
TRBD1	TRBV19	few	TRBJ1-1	TGTGCCAGTAGTATGCAGGGGGCGAACACTGAAGCTTTCTTT	CASSMQGANTEAFF
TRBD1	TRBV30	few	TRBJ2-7	TGTGCCTGGAGCGCGGACAGGTACTCCTACGAGCAGTACTTC	CAWSADRYSYEQYF
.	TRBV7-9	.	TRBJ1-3	TGTGCCAGCACGGACGGGGGAAACACCATATATTTT	CASTDGGNTIYF
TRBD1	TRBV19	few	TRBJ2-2	TGTGCCAGTAGTCCACAGGGGGTCACCGGGGAGCTGTTTTTT	CASSPQGVTGELFF
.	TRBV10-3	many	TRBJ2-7	TGTGCCATCAGTGATGGGCAGGGTTCCTACGAGCAGTACTTC	CAISDGQGSYEQYF
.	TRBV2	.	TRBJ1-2	TGTGCCAGCAGTGGGGGCAGGGTGTCTAACTATGGCTACACCTTC	CASSGGRVSNYGYTF
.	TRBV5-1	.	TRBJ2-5	TGCGCCAGCGGGTCGGAACCCAGCTTC	CASGSEPSF
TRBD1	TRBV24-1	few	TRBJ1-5	TGTGCCAGCAGTTCCCGGGACAGTCAGCCCCAGCATTTT	CASSSRDSQPQHF
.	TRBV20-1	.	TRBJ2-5	TGCAGTGCTAGGGTCCCGGGGGGCTGGGGCAAAGAGACCCAGTACTTC	CSARVPGGWGKETQYF
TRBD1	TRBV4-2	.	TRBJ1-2	TGTGCCAGCAGCCGTAGTGAGACAGGGGCCCATGGCTACACCTTC	CASSRSETGAHGYTF
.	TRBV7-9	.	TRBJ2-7	TGTGCCAGCTCAGCGGACATGAGCTCCTACGAGCAGTACTTC	CASSADMSSYEQYF
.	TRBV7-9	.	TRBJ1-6	TGTGCCAGCAGCGAAGAGCGCTCCTATAATTCACCCCTCCACTTT	CASSEERSYNSPLHF
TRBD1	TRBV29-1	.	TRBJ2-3	TGCAGCGTTGAAGACGCGACAGGGGCAAGGTCAGATACGCAGTATTTT	CSVEDATGARSDTQYF
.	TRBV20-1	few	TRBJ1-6	TGCAGTGCTAGAGAGGGCAGCTACAGTAATTCACCCCTCCACTTT	CSAREGSYSNSPLHF
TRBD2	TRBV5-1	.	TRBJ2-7	TGCGCCAGCACCAGCGGGGGGGCCGGGAGCGAGCAGTACTTC	CASTSGGAGSEQYF
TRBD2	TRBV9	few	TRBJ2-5	TGTGCCAGCAGCCAAGCGGGACGCCGCCAAGAGACCCAGTACTTC	CASSQAGRRQETQYF
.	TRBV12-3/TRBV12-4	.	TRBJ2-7	TGTGCCAGCAGTTTAACCGGAGGGGGTACCTACGAGCAGTACTTC	CASSLTGGGTYEQYF
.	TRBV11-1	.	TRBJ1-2	TGTGCCAGCACCCGTCAAGGGAATGGCTACACCTTC	CASTRQGNGYTF
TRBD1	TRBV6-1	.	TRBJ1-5	TGTGCCAGCAGTGCCCGCCGGGACAGGGCCCTGATACATTTT	CASSARRDRALIHF
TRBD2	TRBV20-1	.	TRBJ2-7	TGCAGTGCTGCTGGACCCCGACTAGCGGCGTCCTACGAGCAGTACTTC	CSAAGPRLAASYEQYF
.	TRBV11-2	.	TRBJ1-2	TGTGCCAGCACCTTCGACACTAACTATGGCTACACCTTC	CASTFDTNYGYTF
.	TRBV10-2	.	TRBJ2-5	TGCGCCAGCAGTGACCCTAGAGATCCGGTGGCTCCCCGGGAGACCCAGTACTTC	CASSDPRDPVAPRETQYF
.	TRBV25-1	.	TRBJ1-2	TGTGCCAGCGTGAGTCGGGACATTAACTATGGCTACACCTTC	CASVSRDINYGYTF
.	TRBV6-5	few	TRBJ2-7	TGTGCCAGCAGTTTTAGCCCCCGGGACGAGCAGTACTTC	CASSFSPRDEQYF
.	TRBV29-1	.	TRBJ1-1	TGCAGCTTGAGTTCGGGGTTTGAAGCTTTCTTT	CSLSSGFEAFF
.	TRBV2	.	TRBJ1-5	TGTGCCAGCAGTGTGGGGTACGAGCCCCAGCATTTT	CASSVGYEPQHF
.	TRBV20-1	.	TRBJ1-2	TGCAGTGCTAGTTACGACGGGGGCTACACCTTC	CSASYDGGYTF
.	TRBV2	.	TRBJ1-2	TGTGCCAGCAGTGAGGGGGCAGAAGGCTACACCTTC	CASSEGAEGYTF
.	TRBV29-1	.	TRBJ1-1	TGCAGCTTAGGGGGGCTCGCGGACAGCCTGAACACTGAAGCTTTCTTT	CSLGGLADSLNTEAFF
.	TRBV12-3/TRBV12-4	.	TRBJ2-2	TGTGCCAGCAGACTGACGAGCACCGGGGAGCTGTTTTTT	CASRLTSTGELFF
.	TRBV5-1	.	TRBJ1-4	TGCGCCAGCAGCTTTGGGGACGGGGGAGGCGAAAAACTGTTTTTT	CASSFGDGGGEKLFF
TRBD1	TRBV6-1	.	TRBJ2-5	TGTGCCAGCAGCGCCATTGACAGGGGGCGCTCCTACGACAGCCGCCAAGAGACCCAGTACTTC	CASSAIDRGRSYDSRQETQYF
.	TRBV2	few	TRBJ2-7	TGTGCCAGCAGTGAAGAGCTAACGGCCCGCGGCTGGGTCTTC	CASSEELTARGWVF
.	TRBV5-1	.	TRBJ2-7	TGCGCCAGCAGCTTGGCCTCCCCCAGGGCCGGGCACGGGCAGTACTTC	CASSLASPRAGHGQYF
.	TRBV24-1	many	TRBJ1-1	TGTGCCACCAGTGAAGACTACAGGGCCGGGTATTTCTTT	CATSEDYRAGYFF
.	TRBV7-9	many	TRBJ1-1	TGTGCCAGCAGCTTATCCGGTCCTCCAGCTTTCTTT	CASSLSGPPAFF
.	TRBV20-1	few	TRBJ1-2	TGCAGTGCTCCCGCCCCCGGGACGGCAGCTAACTATGGCTACACCTTC	CSAPAPGTAANYGYTF
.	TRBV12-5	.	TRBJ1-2	TGTGCTAGTGGTTTGACAGCGGGGGAGGGCTACACCTTC	CASGLTAGEGYTF
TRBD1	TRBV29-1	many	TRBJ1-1	TGCAGCGTTGGCAGGACAGGCACTGAAGCTTTCTTT	CSVGRTGTEAFF
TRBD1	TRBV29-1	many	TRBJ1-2	TGCAGCGCTGGAACAGGGGACTATGGCTACACCTTC	CSAGTGDYGYTF
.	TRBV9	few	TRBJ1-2	TGTGCCAGCAGCCCCCCAGGGTACAGGGAACCTCGGGGCTACACCTTC	CASSPPGYREPRGYTF
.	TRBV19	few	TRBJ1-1	TGTGCCAGTAGTATAGGGACAGAGAACACTGAAGCTTTCTTT	CASSIGTENTEAFF